The rows below give T cell receptor beta chains drawn from one sample of a study of CD8 T cells in ankylosing spondylitis. TCRdb redid the calling of the 5' RACE reads with MiXCR, one entry per CDR3 protein. The table has some 220,000 distinct CDR3 sequences, approximately 7.3% seen once. Input material: blood, either unsorted or a sorted T cell fraction (not recorded which). These receptors originate from a male donor with ankylosing spondylitis. CDR3s include the opening cysteine and the closing phenylalanine or tryptophan. A D gene is named only where the DNA matches it firmly. Some rows have no size entry. The others give once, few or many, or a class for an expanded clone.

CDR3 DNA | CDR3 protein | J gene | D gene | clone size | V gene
TGCAGTGCTAGAGTTGGGGGGGGAGGGTCCTCTGGGGCCAACGTCCTGACTTTC | CSARVGGGGSSGANVLTF | TRBJ2-6 | TRBD2 | few | TRBV20-1
TGTGCCACCAGCAGATACACAGATACGCAGTATTTT | CATSRYTDTQYF | TRBJ2-3 | . | many | TRBV15
TGTGCCAGCAGCCACCGACAGGGCCGACCTGGAAACACCATATATTTT | CASSHRQGRPGNTIYF | TRBJ1-3 | TRBD1 | few | TRBV5-6
TGCGCCAGCAGCCTCCTGATAGCGGGGGGACAAGAGACCCAGTACTTC | CASSLLIAGGQETQYF | TRBJ2-5 | TRBD2 | many | TRBV5-1
TGTGCCAGCAGTCGATTGTACCAAGAGACCCAGTACTTC | CASSRLYQETQYF | TRBJ2-5 | . | . | TRBV6-1
TGCGCCAGCAGCCCTTCTGGGACAGGGGTGGGCATGAACACTGAAGCTTTCTTT | CASSPSGTGVGMNTEAFF | TRBJ1-1 | TRBD1 | many | TRBV5-1
TGCAGCGTTGTCGGTGAGACCCAGTACTTC | CSVVGETQYF | TRBJ2-5 | . | many | TRBV29-1
TGTGCCAGTAGCCCCTGGACAGGGTCCTCCTACGAGCAGTACTTC | CASSPWTGSSYEQYF | TRBJ2-7 | TRBD1 | . | TRBV19
TGTGCCAGCAGTTTGAGGGGGCCTTCCTACAATGAGCAGTTCTTC | CASSLRGPSYNEQFF | TRBJ2-1 | TRBD1 | many | TRBV6-5
TGTGCCAGCAGCTTTCCCACAGATACGCAGTATTTT | CASSFPTDTQYF | TRBJ2-3 | . | many | TRBV11-2
TGCGCCAGCAGCCAAGATAAGGGAGGGCAGCTTTTGAACACTGAAGCTTTCTTT | CASSQDKGGQLLNTEAFF | TRBJ1-1 | . | few | TRBV4-1
TGCGCCAGCAGCCAAGATGGGACAAGCTCGCGCACAGATACGCAGTATTTT | CASSQDGTSSRTDTQYF | TRBJ2-3 | . | few | TRBV4-3
TGTGCCAGCTCACCATATCAATCCGAGGGGATTCGAGAGACCCAGTACTTC | CASSPYQSEGIRETQYF | TRBJ2-5 | . | once | TRBV18
TGTGCCAGCAGCGCGGGACTAAGTCCCTACGAGCAGTACTTC | CASSAGLSPYEQYF | TRBJ2-7 | TRBD2 | many | TRBV7-2
TGTGCCAGCAGCTTCCGGGTCGATGGACGCTACACCTTC | CASSFRVDGRYTF | TRBJ1-2 | . | many | TRBV5-5
TGTGCCAGCAGTTCCGCCCGGACTAGCGGAAACGGGGAGCTGTTTTTT | CASSSARTSGNGELFF | TRBJ2-2 | TRBD2 | . | TRBV28
TGTGCCAGCAGCTCCGAGGGGCTGCACACCGGGGAGCTGTTTTTT | CASSSEGLHTGELFF | TRBJ2-2 | . | many | TRBV11-3
TGTGCCAGCAGGACAGGGGGCACCGGGGAGCTGTTTTTT | CASRTGGTGELFF | TRBJ2-2 | TRBD1 | many | TRBV25-1
TGTGCCAGCTCACGACCGGACAGGGGTAACACTGAAGCTTTCTTT | CASSRPDRGNTEAFF | TRBJ1-1 | TRBD1 | . | TRBV18
TGTGCCAGCAGCGTTCATACAGGGAGAGAGACCCAGTACTTC | CASSVHTGRETQYF | TRBJ2-5 | . | many | TRBV11-2
TGCAGTGCTGTCGGAAGGCTCCACAGCGACAATGAGCAGTTCTTC | CSAVGRLHSDNEQFF | TRBJ2-1 | . | . | TRBV20-1
TGTGCCAGCAGCGGCGAGTGGGGGCAGTTAGGAACAGATACGCAGTATTTT | CASSGEWGQLGTDTQYF | TRBJ2-3 | . | many | TRBV9
TGTGCCAGCAGTTCCAGGGACGCTAGTAATTCACCCCTCCACTTT | CASSSRDASNSPLHF | TRBJ1-6 | . | many | TRBV6-5
TGCAGTATAAGATGGGACAACACCGGGGAGCTGTTTTTT | CSIRWDNTGELFF | TRBJ2-2 | . | few | TRBV20-1
TGTGCCAGCGCCCACACGGAGACCTACGAGCAGTACTTC | CASAHTETYEQYF | TRBJ2-7 | . | few | TRBV6-2/TRBV6-3
TGTGCCAGCAGTTTCGGGACTAGCGGGAGTTCCGAGCAGTACTTC | CASSFGTSGSSEQYF | TRBJ2-7 | TRBD2 | many | TRBV27
TGCGCCAGCAGCCAAGATCAGGCAGGGGGCAATCAGCCCCAGCATTTT | CASSQDQAGGNQPQHF | TRBJ1-5 | . | many | TRBV4-3
TGTGCCAGCAGTGAAGTTGGGGGCGATACGCAGTATTTT | CASSEVGGDTQYF | TRBJ2-3 | . | few | TRBV6-1
TGCGCCAGCAGCCAAGATGGGAGAGCTAATCAGCCCCAGCATTTT | CASSQDGRANQPQHF | TRBJ1-5 | . | many | TRBV4-1
TGTGCCAGCAGCTTAGACTGGGGCCTAGGGGACAATGAGCAGTTCTTC | CASSLDWGLGDNEQFF | TRBJ2-1 | . | many | TRBV11-2
TGTGCCAGCAGCTTTCGTATGGCCGGGAGGGTGGAGACCCAGTACTTC | CASSFRMAGRVETQYF | TRBJ2-5 | TRBD2 | few | TRBV7-6
TGTGCCAGCAGCCAAGAAGGGACAGAGCTCTTCCACAGCTATGTCTACACCTTC | CASSQEGTELFHSYVYTF | TRBJ1-2 | TRBD1 | few | TRBV4-2
TGTGCCAGCAGTTTCCTAGCGGGAGATAGCACAGATACGCAGTATTTT | CASSFLAGDSTDTQYF | TRBJ2-3 | TRBD2 | many | TRBV27
TGCGCCAGCAGCCACCGACAGGCTAGCAATCAGCCCCAGCATTTT | CASSHRQASNQPQHF | TRBJ1-5 | . | many | TRBV4-1
TGTGCCAGCAGCGTAGCTACAGGACAGGGAGTTGGCTACACCTTC | CASSVATGQGVGYTF | TRBJ1-2 | TRBD1 | . | TRBV9
TGTGCCAGCAGCTTTAGCGGGGGGGCCGCAGATACGCAGTATTTT | CASSFSGGAADTQYF | TRBJ2-3 | TRBD2 | few | TRBV11-2
TGTGCCAGCAGGCACGGGTGGGGAGCTTTCTTT | CASRHGWGAFF | TRBJ1-1 | . | many | TRBV12-3/TRBV12-4
TGTGCCGCGAGGGGGTCCACCGGGGAGCTGTTTTTT | CAARGSTGELFF | TRBJ2-2 | . | few | TRBV27
TGTGCCAGCAGCCCGAGTGCCGAGCAGTACTTC | CASSPSAEQYF | TRBJ2-7 | . | few | TRBV7-8
TGCAGTGCTAGCGGGGGGGCTAGGACAGATACGCAGTATTTT | CSASGGARTDTQYF | TRBJ2-3 | TRBD2 | many | TRBV20-1
TGTGCCAGCTCAGGCGGGAGGTATTACAATGAGCAGTTCTTC | CASSGGRYYNEQFF | TRBJ2-1 | TRBD2 | many | TRBV11-3
TGTGCCAGCAGCTTCTCTAGCGGGAGGCCTCCAGATACGCAGTATTTT | CASSFSSGRPPDTQYF | TRBJ2-3 | TRBD2 | many | TRBV7-8
TGTGCCAGCAGTTACGGACAGGGGGTACCCTACGAGCAGTACTTC | CASSYGQGVPYEQYF | TRBJ2-7 | TRBD1 | few | TRBV6-5
TGTGCCAGCAGCTGGGGCGACTACAATGAGCAGTTCTTC | CASSWGDYNEQFF | TRBJ2-1 | . | many | TRBV7-2
TGCGCCAGCAGCCCAACAGAGAACACTGAAGCTTTCTTT | CASSPTENTEAFF | TRBJ1-1 | . | many | TRBV4-2
TGTGCCAGCAGCGAAGGACTAGCGGGAGGGATGGTGGAGACCCAGTACTTC | CASSEGLAGGMVETQYF | TRBJ2-5 | TRBD2 | many | TRBV2
TGTGCCAGCAGCCCTCTTAAAGGGGGCCAAGAGACCCAGTACTTC | CASSPLKGGQETQYF | TRBJ2-5 | . | . | TRBV7-6
TGCGCCAGCAGCCACCGAACGGGACTCCCCTACGAGCAGTACTTC | CASSHRTGLPYEQYF | TRBJ2-7 | . | many | TRBV4-1
TGTGCCAGCAGTGTAGGGGCGGGAGGGCCCTACGAGCAGTACTTC | CASSVGAGGPYEQYF | TRBJ2-7 | TRBD2 | many | TRBV6-2/TRBV6-3
TGCAGTGCTACTCCCCGGACTAGCGGCTCCTACAATGAGCAGTTCTTC | CSATPRTSGSYNEQFF | TRBJ2-1 | TRBD2 | . | TRBV20-1
TGTGCCAGCAGACCCCCAGGGCGTAGGAACACTGAAGCTTTCTTT | CASRPPGRRNTEAFF | TRBJ1-1 | . | many | TRBV28
TGCGCCAGCAGCTTGTACGTCCGGGAGGAAAGCTACAATGAGCAGTTCTTC | CASSLYVREESYNEQFF | TRBJ2-1 | TRBD2 | many | TRBV5-1